This TCR beta chain was obtained from a study of CD8 T cells in ankylosing spondylitis. This clonotype was observed a few times. TCRdb re-analysed the 5' RACE reads in MiXCR, keeping a single row per CDR3 protein. The table has just over 300,000 distinct CDR3 sequences, around 20% seen once. V lost 3 bases, J lost 3 bases, and 18 bases lay in between. The CDR3 has 16 residues. Germline V lookup: CDR1 SGHRS, CDR2 YFSETQ. This clonotype was obtained from a female donor with ankylosing spondylitis or in good health (not recorded which). Sequencing used blood, either unsorted or a sorted T cell fraction (not recorded which). This sequence joins TRBV5-1 and TRBJ2-5, with D uncertain. CDR3 sequence (DNA): TGCGCCAGCAGCTCAGCCTTACGCATTCAAGAAGAGACCCAGTACTTC. Protein: CASSSALRIQEETQYF.